This TCR beta chain comes out of a study of beta chain features in type 1 diabetes. Study at large: Analysis included about 100 million sorted cells drawn from all samples. General study findings and limits: Researchers cautioned that cDNA sequencing could over-represent cells with high TCR expression.

The CDR3 sequence is 15 residues long. The V and J ends lost 1 base and 3 bases, in that order; junction bases with no gene match: 6. Germline CDR1 is SGDLS and CDR2 is YYNGEE. Per donor, one heparinised blood draw averaged about 110 mL. Sorted populations were all over 98% pure. Expressed TCRB transcripts were sequenced after all isolated RNA was converted to cDNA. Using immunoSEQ multiplex PCR, the repertoire was profiled, and TCRdb retains in-frame clones only, with some absent. The sample has about 320,000 clones, around 15% seen once; the top ten hold approximately 7%. Only a few counts were recorded for this clone. Its cognate antigen is unknown.

This TCR was recovered from a man younger than 40 in good health. The V call is TRBV9, the J call TRBJ2-7, with TRBD1 matching over 8 bases. Material for sequencing was central memory CD4+ T cells from blood. The DNA of the CDR3 is TGTGCCAGCAGCGTAAGCCAGGGGGCTAACTACGAGCAGTACTTC. This codes for CASSVSQGANYEQYF.